Here is one T cell receptor beta chain with its context. What it binds is not known. This entry is derived from a study of T cell responses to AZD1222 COVID-19 vaccine. Points from the study as a whole: Repertoires were obtained solely post-peak T cell response. Clonal diversity was possibly underestimated, and the donors were mostly white British, with more females.

Clones were read by immunoSEQ multiplex PCR, and TCRdb kept only the in-frame ones, dropping some. The sample shows 150,000 to 200,000 clones, under 95% of them seen only once. The germline V gene has CDR1 MNHEY and CDR2 SMNVEV (reference sequence). V was clipped by 3 bases and J by 8 bases, with 13 bases between them. CDR3 length: 13 residues. This rearrangement joins TRBV27 to TRBJ1-2; D not certain. This receptor was obtained from an adult in good health. The specimen was peripheral blood, collected on day 0 of AZD1222 vaccination. The CDR3 DNA reads TGTGCCAGCAGTTTGTCCCCCCCGAAGGGCTACACCTTC. Protein sequence: CASSLSPPKGYTF.